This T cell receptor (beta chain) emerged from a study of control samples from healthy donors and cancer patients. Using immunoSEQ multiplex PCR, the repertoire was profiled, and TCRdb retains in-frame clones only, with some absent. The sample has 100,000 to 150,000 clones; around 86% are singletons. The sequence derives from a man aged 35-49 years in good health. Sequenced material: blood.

CDR3 sequence (DNA): TGTGCCAGCAGTTACTCCCGACAGCAAGAGACCCAGTACTTC. Its protein product is CASSYSRQQETQYF. The V call is TRBV6-5, the J call TRBJ2-5; D is perhaps TRBD1 (5 bases). The CDR3 is 14 residues long. The ends were cut back, 0 bases at V and 2 bases at J, with 7 bases in the middle. Germline V gives CDR1 MNHEY, CDR2 SVGAGI.